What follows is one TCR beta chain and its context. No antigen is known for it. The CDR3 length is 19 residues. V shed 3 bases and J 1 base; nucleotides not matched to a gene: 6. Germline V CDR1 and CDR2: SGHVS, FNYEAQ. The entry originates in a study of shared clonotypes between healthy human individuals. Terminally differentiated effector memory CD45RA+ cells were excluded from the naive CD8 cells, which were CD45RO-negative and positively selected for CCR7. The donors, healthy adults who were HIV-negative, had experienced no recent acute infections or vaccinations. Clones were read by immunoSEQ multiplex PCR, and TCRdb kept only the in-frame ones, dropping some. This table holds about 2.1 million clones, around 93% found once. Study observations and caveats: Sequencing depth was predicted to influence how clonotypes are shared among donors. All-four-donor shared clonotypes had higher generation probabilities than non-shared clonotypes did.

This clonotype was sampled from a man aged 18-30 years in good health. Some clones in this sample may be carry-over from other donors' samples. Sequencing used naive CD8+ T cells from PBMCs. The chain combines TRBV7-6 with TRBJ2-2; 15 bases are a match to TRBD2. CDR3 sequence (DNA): TGTGCCAGCAGCTTCCCACGGACTAGCGGGAGGGTGAACACCGGGGAGCTGTTTTTT. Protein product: CASSFPRTSGRVNTGELFF.